Each of the 24 T cell receptor beta chains below was sequenced from the same sample in a study of blood T cell repertoires in COVID-19. TCRdb keeps only in-frame clones here, not all; method: immunoSEQ multiplex PCR. Among 300,000 to 450,000 clones, more than 85% were seen once, and the ten largest hold around 2.9%. The material sequenced was peripheral blood. Receptor source: a human donor in a cohort sampled during active COVID-19.

In this sample, this clone turned up once. V gene TRBV5-4 combines with J gene TRBJ2-5; maybe TRBD2 (6 bases). The CDR3 is 16 residues long. Germline values: CDR1 SGHNT, CDR2 YYREEE (reference sequence). Trimming stripped 1 base from V and 5 bases from J, with 18 bases between. As DNA, the CDR3 is TGTGCCAGCAGCTTGCGGGGGTTGGGAGGTGCGGAGACCCAGTACTTC. Amino acid sequence: CASSLRGLGGAETQYF.

In DNA, the CDR3 is TGTGCCAGCAGCTTATCTCTTCGAGGCGTCCTCAAAACCGAGCAGTACTTC. This translates into CASSLSLRGVLKTEQYF. The rearrangement joins TRBV7-8 to TRBJ2-7, with D uncertain. This CDR3 is built from 17 residues. CDR1 and CDR2 (germline): SGHVS, FQNEAQ. The V gene lost 2 bases and the J gene lost 6 bases, with 23 bases spanning the gap. Looking up the rest from reference TRBV7-8 and TRBJ2-7 gives the full variable domain: GAGVSQSPRYKVAKRGQDVALRCDPISGHVSLFWYQQALGQGPEFLTYFQNEAQLDKSGLPSDRFFAERPEGSVSTLKIQRTQQEDSAVYLCASSLSLRGVLKTEQYFGPGTRLTVT.

The chain joins TRBV30 to TRBJ2-2; TRBD2 matches at 9 bases. The CDR3 spans 18 residues. V was pared by 1 base and J by 8 bases, with 17 bases of the junction left unmatched. Germline CDR1 GTSNPN, CDR2 SVGIG (reference sequence). DNA for the CDR3: TGTGCCTGGAGTGCGGCGGGAGGGCCCGGGCCTATTCCGGGGGAGCTGTTTTTT. Translating it yields CAWSAAGGPGPIPGELFF.

V is TRBV7-2 and J is TRBJ1-2; 12 nucleotides line up with TRBD1. Trimming removed 2 bases from V and 8 bases from J; junction bases left unmatched: 6. Germline V gene data show CDR1 as SGHTA and CDR2 as FQGNSA. The CDR3 sequence is 15 residues long. The CDR3 DNA is TGTGCCAGCAGCTTAAAGGGACAGGGGGCGCTGGGCTACACCTTC. Encoded protein: CASSLKGQGALGYTF. Combining the CDR3 with reference TRBV7-2 and TRBJ1-2 gives the whole variable domain GAGVSQSPSNKVTEKGKDVELRCDPISGHTALYWYRQSLGQGLEFLIYFQGNSAPDKSGLPSDRFSAERTGGSVSTLTIQRTQQEDSAVYLCASSLKGQGALGYTFGSGTRLTVV.

This sequence joins TRBV28 and TRBJ1-6; 12 bases fit TRBD1. CDR3 length equals 15 residues. CDR1 and CDR2 (germline): MDHEN, SYDVKM. Trimming removed 7 bases from V and 7 bases from J; junction bases left unmatched: 5. CDR3 bases: TGTGCCAGCACCGGGACAGGGGGCGAGAATTCACCCCTCCACTTT. Its protein is CASTGTGGENSPLHF.

The chain uses TRBV7-2 and TRBJ2-5; 8 nucleotides agree with TRBD2. From germline, CDR1 is SGHTA and CDR2 FQGNSA. The ends lost 0 bases at V and 5 bases at J; junction bases unmatched: 5. This CDR3 is built from 15 residues. This CDR3 is CASSLAGGDYETQYF. CDR3 in DNA: TGTGCCAGCAGCTTAGCCGGGGGGGACTATGAGACCCAGTACTTC.

This chain uses TRBV10-3 with TRBJ2-3, with 7 bases fitting TRBD2. The germline V gene encodes CDR1 ENHRY and CDR2 SYGVKD. With V trimmed by 4 bases and J by 1 base, 11 bases remained unmatched. The length of the CDR3 is 17 residues. CDR3 nucleotides: TGTGCCATCAGTGGGGGGGGACTCCTAACCCGCACAGATACGCAGTATTTT. Its translation is CAISGGGLLTRTDTQYF.

The chain joins TRBV7-9 to TRBJ2-5; tentative D call: TRBD2 (7 bases). From germline, CDR1 is SEHNR and CDR2 FQNEAQ (reference sequence). The CDR3 sequence is 17 residues long. The V and J ends lost 5 bases and 4 bases respectively, with 23 bases between them. CDR3 amino acids: CASSVKLGGAQRETQYF. CDR3 in DNA: TGTGCCAGCAGCGTTAAATTGGGGGGGGCCCAGCGAGAGACCCAGTACTTC.

The rearrangement joins TRBV6-5 to TRBJ1-1; the D is unclear. The CDR3 contains 13 residues. Germline CDR1 MNHEY, CDR2 SVGAGI. Trimming removed 8 bases at V and 3 bases at J, with 13 bases between. CDR3 nucleotide sequence: TGTGCCAGCCGGGAGTATTGGGACACTGAAGCTTTCTTT. The encoded protein is CASREYWDTEAFF.

The chain uses TRBV29-1 and TRBJ2-7; D is uncertain. The CDR3 extends over 13 amino acids. The germline V gene has CDR1 SQVTM and CDR2 ANQGSEA. Trimming shortened V by 3 bases and J by 4 bases, and 13 bases separated the two germline ends. CDR3 nucleotides: TGCAGCGTTGAGATGAGGAAGCGTTACGAGCAGTACTTC. Its protein is CSVEMRKRYEQYF.

This rearrangement joins TRBV19 to TRBJ2-3, with D tentatively TRBD1 (6 bases). Trimming took off 4 bases at V and 2 bases at J, with 7 bases between the two ends. Germline CDR1 and CDR2: LNHDA and SQIVND (reference sequence). This CDR3 spans 13 amino acids. The CDR3 bases are TGTGCCAGTAGTACAGGGGTCACAGATACGCAGTATTTT. As protein: CASSTGVTDTQYF.

This chain links TRBV6-4 with TRBJ2-1; D uncertain. In germline, CDR1 is MRHNA, CDR2 SNTAGT. The CDR3 has 16 residues. V was shortened by 2 bases and J by 4 bases, with 15 bases between the two germline ends. The DNA of the CDR3 is TGTGCCAGCAGTGACGATCTTCGAAGCATTTACAATGAGCAGTTCTTC. Translating gives CASSDDLRSIYNEQFF.

Only one count was recorded for this clone. The rearrangement links TRBV19 to TRBJ1-1; 7 nucleotides line up with TRBD1. Germline-derived CDR1 and CDR2 are LNHDA and SQIVND (reference sequence). Trimming removed 5 bases from V and 0 bases from J; junction bases left unmatched: 6. CDR3 length: 15 residues. CDR3 loop: CASSPRQGMNTEAFF. DNA of the CDR3: TGTGCCAGTAGTCCGAGACAGGGTATGAACACTGAAGCTTTCTTT.

The chain recombines TRBV12-3 or TRBV12-4 with TRBJ2-1, with D possibly being TRBD1 (6 bases). V shed 8 bases and J shed 4 bases, with 12 bases lying between them. This CDR3 contains 13 residues. CDR3 loop: CASRYQGYNEQFF. The CDR3 bases are TGTGCCAGCCGCTATCAGGGGTACAATGAGCAGTTCTTC.

CDR3 bases: TGTGCCAGCAACAGAGATGAAAAACTGTTTTTT. Translated, it gives CASNRDEKLFF. The chain carries TRBV2 and TRBJ1-4; D gene uncertain. The V end lost 7 bases, the J end lost 6 bases, and 6 bases lay between the germline ends. Germline lookup yields CDR1 SNHLY and CDR2 FYNNEI. The CDR3 covers 11 residues.

This sequence joins TRBV7-9 and TRBJ2-2; perhaps TRBD2 as D (5 bases). The CDR3 is 14 amino acids. CDR1 SEHNR and CDR2 FQNEAQ come from the germline V gene (reference sequence). Trimming cost V 5 bases and J 7 bases, with 14 bases left between them. Here the CDR3 DNA reads TGTGCCAGCAGCCAAAGCAGCGGCAGCGGGGAGCTGTTTTTT. This encodes CASSQSSGSGELFF.

The chain is built from TRBV11-3 and TRBJ2-1; 14 bases fit TRBD2. CDR1 SGHNT and CDR2 YENEEA come from the germline V gene. The V segment lost 5 bases and the J segment 8 bases; nucleotides outside the gene matches: 8. The CDR3 runs 16 residues. Here the CDR3 reads CASSRWTSGRNDEQFF. In DNA, the CDR3 is TGTGCCAGCAGCAGATGGACTAGCGGGAGGAACGATGAGCAGTTCTTC.

V gene TRBV5-1 combines with J gene TRBJ1-1, with D uncertain. This CDR3 contains 14 residues. The V and J ends lost 0 bases and 1 base respectively, with 7 bases between them. Per the germline V gene, CDR1 is SGHRS and CDR2 is YFSETQ. As DNA, the CDR3 is TGCGCCAGCAGCTTGGAGAGGAAGAACACTGAAGCTTTCTTT. The encoded protein is CASSLERKNTEAFF.

This clone has just one count. The V call is TRBV2, the J call TRBJ2-5, with 7 bases fitting TRBD2. The V and J ends lost 8 bases and 3 bases, in that order; junction bases with no gene match: 6. CDR1 SNHLY and CDR2 FYNNEI come from the germline V gene. The CDR3 totals 13 residues. DNA of the CDR3: TGTGCCAGCTTGGCTAGCGGAGAAGAGACCCAGTACTTC. Protein product: CASLASGEETQYF.

This chain joins TRBV11-2 and TRBJ2-5; D gene unclear. Germline V gives CDR1 SGHAT, CDR2 FQNNGV. Deletions cut 5 bases from V and 2 bases from J, with 15 bases between. The CDR3 is 15 residues long. The CDR3 region is CASSPQRGLQETQYF. Written as DNA, the CDR3 is TGTGCCAGCAGCCCACAACGTGGCTTACAAGAGACCCAGTACTTC.

There are a few counts of this clone. At the DNA level, this CDR3 is encoded by other sequences in the same sample as well. The chain couples TRBV5-1 to TRBJ1-5; weak D call: TRBD1 (6 bases). V shed 0 bases and J shed 3 bases, with 10 bases lying between them. CDR3 length: 15 amino acids. From germline, CDR1 is SGHRS and CDR2 YFSETQ. The CDR3 is CASSLDPGDNQPQHF. The CDR3, as DNA: TGCGCCAGCAGCTTGGATCCAGGGGACAATCAGCCCCAGCATTTT.

The chain recombines TRBV19 with TRBJ1-3; TRBD1 matches at 7 bases. V was pared by 6 bases and J by 0 bases, with 11 bases of the junction left unmatched. The CDR3 contains 17 residues. Looked up from germline, CDR1 is LNHDA and CDR2 is SQIVND (reference sequence). The CDR3 DNA reads TGTGCCAGTAGCGACCTGGGACAGCTCTTCTCTGGAAACACCATATATTTT. It encodes CASSDLGQLFSGNTIYF.

This chain links TRBV7-3 with TRBJ2-3; 10 nucleotides line up with TRBD2. V shed 5 bases, J shed 4 bases, and the junction held 12 bases outside the gene matches. The V gene's germline CDR1 is SGHTA and CDR2 FQGTGA. The CDR3 runs to 17 residues. Here the CDR3 DNA reads TGTGCCAGCAGCCGTAGCGGGAGGCCGGGTAGTGCAGATACGCAGTATTTT. It encodes CASSRSGRPGSADTQYF.

Only one count was recorded for this clone. V is TRBV24-1 and J is TRBJ1-2, with 11 bases aligning to TRBD1. CDR1 is KGHDR and CDR2 is SFDVKD in the germline V gene. This CDR3 has 18 residues. The junction had 12 bases not matched to a gene; V was cut back by 5 bases and J by 2 bases. CDR3 DNA sequence: TGTGCCACCAGTGCCGTTCCTACCGGGACAGGGGGAAACTATGGCTACACCTTC. Encoded protein: CATSAVPTGTGGNYGYTF.